The 27 T cell receptor beta chains given below trace back to one sample, sequenced in a study of blood T cell repertoires in COVID-19. This table comes from immunoSEQ multiplex PCR, and its TCRdb copy is limited to in-frame clones, with some not included. The sample has 140,000 to 150,000 clones, roughly 78% seen once. The material sequenced was peripheral blood. The origin of the receptors is a human donor with acute or convalescent COVID-19. The donor label of this sample is uncertain.

The chain joins TRBV2 to TRBJ1-1; D gene ambiguous. Between the trimmed V and J ends, which lost 10 bases and 0 bases, there was a span of 15 bases. Per the germline V gene, CDR1 is SNHLY and CDR2 is FYNNEI. The CDR3 has 14 amino acids. As DNA, the CDR3 is TGTGCCACAACCCCGGGAGCAATGAACACTGAAGCTTTCTTT. As protein: CATTPGAMNTEAFF.

This sequence joins TRBV11-2 and TRBJ1-1, with D perhaps TRBD1 (6 bases). The CDR3 runs 14 residues. Germline V gives CDR1 SGHAT, CDR2 FQNNGV. V dropped 5 bases and J dropped 4 bases, with 14 bases sitting between them. The CDR3 reads CASSRTDRGTEAFF. The DNA of the CDR3 is TGTGCCAGCAGCCGGACAGATCGTGGCACTGAAGCTTTCTTT.

The chain has TRBV30 and TRBJ1-6; the D gene is possibly TRBD1 (6 bases). With 0 bases removed from V and 10 bases from J, the gap between germline ends came to 13 bases. This CDR3 comprises 14 residues. CDR1 and CDR2 (germline): GTSNPN, SVGIG (reference sequence). CDR3 coding DNA: TGTGCCTGGAGTGTAGAACAGGGCGCCTCACCCCTCCACTTT. Translated: CAWSVEQGASPLHF.

The chain uses TRBV7-9 and TRBJ1-5; TRBD1 might be the D (6 bases). The CDR3 is 15 amino acids. With 5 bases removed from V and 7 bases from J, the gap between germline ends came to 18 bases. Germline CDR1 SEHNR, CDR2 FQNEAQ (reference sequence). The CDR3 is CASSATAGAQQPQHF. CDR3 coding DNA: TGTGCCAGCAGCGCAACTGCAGGGGCACAACAGCCCCAGCATTTT. Together with reference TRBV7-9 and TRBJ1-5, the CDR3 gives the full variable domain: DTGVSQNPRHKITKRGQNVTFRCDPISEHNRLYWYRQTLGQGPEFLTYFQNEAQLEKSRLLSDRFSAERPKGSFSTLEIQRTEQGDSAMYLCASSATAGAQQPQHFGDGTRLSIL.

V is TRBV20-1 and J is TRBJ1-1; unclear D gene. Germline-derived CDR1 and CDR2 are DFQATT and SNEGSKA (reference sequence). With 8 bases removed from V and 2 bases from J, the gap between germline ends came to 9 bases. The CDR3 runs to 11 residues. CDR3 in DNA: TGCAGTCCATCCATCAACACTGAAGCTTTCTTT. Protein sequence: CSPSINTEAFF.

This chain joins TRBV6-5 and TRBJ1-1; perhaps TRBD1 as D (6 bases). The ends were cut back, 0 bases at V and 11 bases at J, with 19 bases in the middle. The length of the CDR3 is 15 residues. CDR1 is MNHEY, CDR2 SVGAGI, per germline. CDR3 in DNA: TGTGCCAGCAGTTACTCCACAGGGTCTGCCGTTGGTGCTTTCTTT. It yields the protein CASSYSTGSAVGAFF.

J is TRBJ1-5 and V is TRBV4-2, with D possibly TRBD1 on 5 matching bases. The CDR3 is 15 amino acids. V lost 0 bases, J lost 7 bases, and 13 bases lay in between. Germline assignment: CDR1 LGHNA and CDR2 YNFKEQ. Here the CDR3 reads CASSQDTQGRQPQHF. CDR3 DNA: TGTGCCAGCAGCCAAGATACCCAGGGAAGGCAGCCCCAGCATTTT.

The V gene is TRBV12-5, the J gene TRBJ2-1, with 8 bases that match TRBD1. The CDR3 length is 15 residues. CDR1 and CDR2 (germline): LGHNT, FRNRAP. Trimming at V came to 2 bases and at J to 9 bases, leaving 9 bases not matched to a gene. In DNA, the CDR3 is TGTGCTAGTGGTTTGCTCCACAGGGGGTTGGGTGAGCAGTTCTTC. Residues: CASGLLHRGLGEQFF.

The sample holds one count of this clone. This sequence joins TRBV2 and TRBJ1-5, with D perhaps TRBD1 (5 bases). Germline CDR1 is SNHLY and CDR2 is FYNNEI. Trimming took 4 bases from V and 8 from J, leaving 15 bases between them. This CDR3 has 14 amino acids. The chain's CDR3 is CASSVWGTTEPQHF. The CDR3 nucleotides read TGTGCCAGCAGTGTTTGGGGGACTACGGAGCCCCAGCATTTT.

This clone appeared once. V gene TRBV6-2 or TRBV6-3 combines with J gene TRBJ2-3, with TRBD2 matching over 9 bases. CDR3 length equals 15 residues. CDR1 is MNHEY, CDR2 SVGEGT, per germline. V was clipped by 2 bases and J by 4 bases; unmatched bases: 4. The CDR3 loop reads CASSYASSGADTQYF. In DNA form, the CDR3 reads TGTGCCAGCAGTTACGCTTCTAGCGGGGCAGATACGCAGTATTTT.

This rearrangement joins TRBV11-2 to TRBJ1-3; 9 bases fit TRBD1. J lost 6 bases, V lost 11 bases, and 8 bases had no gene match. The germline V gene has CDR1 SGHAT and CDR2 FQNNGV. This CDR3 has 13 residues. The CDR3: CAGGDREQNTIYF. The CDR3 nucleotides are TGTGCCGGGGGGGACAGGGAGCAAAACACCATATATTTT. Variable domain in full (rest from reference TRBV11-2 and TRBJ1-3): EAGVAQSPRYKIIEKRQSVAFWCNPISGHATLYWYQQILGQGPKLLIQFQNNGVVDDSQLPKDRFSAERLKGVDSTLKIQPAKLEDSAVYLCAGGDREQNTIYFGEGSWLTVV.

This clone has just one count. This chain connects TRBV6-5 to TRBJ1-2; 8 nucleotides line up with TRBD1. The V segment lost 9 bases and the J segment 4 bases; nucleotides outside the gene matches: 13. The CDR3 has 15 residues. Germline V CDR1 and CDR2: MNHEY, SVGAGI. Written as DNA, the CDR3 is TGTGCCAGTCATGACAGGGGCCTACTCTCCTATGGCTACACCTTC. This codes for CASHDRGLLSYGYTF.

The chain combines TRBV7-2 with TRBJ2-2, with 7 bases lining up with TRBD1. The CDR3 contains 13 residues. The germline CDR1 and CDR2 sequences are SGHTA and FQGNSA. V lost 2 bases to trimming and J lost 9 bases; unmatched junction nucleotides: 3. For the CDR3, the DNA is TGTGCCAGCAGCTTACAACAGGGGAGGGAGCTGTTTTTT. Protein product: CASSLQQGRELFF.

This chain links TRBV10-3 with TRBJ1-2, with TRBD1 matching 8 bases. Per the germline V gene, CDR1 is ENHRY and CDR2 is SYGVKD. The CDR3 totals 12 residues. The junction had 3 bases not matched to a gene; V was cut back by 9 bases and J by 3 bases. This CDR3 reads CAIGQGDYGYTF. Here the CDR3 DNA reads TGTGCCATTGGACAGGGAGACTATGGCTACACCTTC.

This chain joins TRBV2 and TRBJ2-6; TRBD1 might be the D (5 bases). CDR1 and CDR2 (germline): SNHLY, FYNNEI. V lost 6 bases and J 0 bases, leaving 9 bases between the germline ends. The CDR3 runs 15 residues. The CDR3 DNA follows: TGTGCCAGCAGGCAGGGTACCTCTGGGGCCAACGTCCTGACTTTC. Amino acids: CASRQGTSGANVLTF.

This CDR3 is CATSRLGADTQYF. In nucleotides, the CDR3 is TGTGCCACCAGCAGACTAGGGGCAGATACGCAGTATTTT. This chain joins TRBV15 and TRBJ2-3; maybe TRBD1 (5 bases). Germline V gene lookup returns CDR1 LNHNV and CDR2 YYDKDF (reference sequence). The CDR3 consists of 13 residues. Trimming removed 2 bases at V and 4 bases at J, with 7 bases between.

V gene TRBV19 combines with J gene TRBJ1-5; D perhaps matches TRBD1 (6 bases). This CDR3 contains 17 residues. With 9 bases removed from V and 1 base from J, the gap between germline ends came to 22 bases. Germline V gene data show CDR1 as LNHDA and CDR2 as SQIVND (reference sequence). CDR3 nucleotide sequence: TGTGCCAGAATTGGACAGTCCCCGTATAGGAGCAATCAGCCCCAGCATTTT. Its protein is CARIGQSPYRSNQPQHF.

This chain connects TRBV29-1 to TRBJ1-2; D might be TRBD1 (6 bases). This CDR3 region has 14 residues. Per germline, CDR1 SQVTM and CDR2 ANQGSEA. Between the trimmed V and J ends, which lost 7 bases and 4 bases, there was a span of 19 bases. The CDR3 nucleotides are TGCAGCGCCCAACCGGTCAGGGGCGGCTATGGCTACACCTTC. Its protein product is CSAQPVRGGYGYTF.

DNA of the CDR3: TGCAGGGGGGCCACTAACTATGGCTACACCTTC. Its translation: CRGATNYGYTF. The chain is built from TRBV20-1 and TRBJ1-2, with a possible D match to TRBD1 (6 bases). Looked up from germline, CDR1 is DFQATT and CDR2 is SNEGSKA (reference sequence). The CDR3 extends over 11 amino acids.

The V call is TRBV6-5, the J call TRBJ1-2, with a tentative D call TRBD1 (6 bases). This CDR3 contains 13 residues. The germline CDR1 and CDR2 sequences are MNHEY and SVGAGI. V lost 6 bases, J lost 8 bases, and 16 bases lay in between. Here the CDR3 reads CASRQTGSEGYTF. Written as DNA, the CDR3 is TGTGCCAGCAGGCAGACAGGTTCGGAAGGCTACACCTTC.

The chain uses TRBV4-1 and TRBJ2-3, with D possibly matching TRBD2 (6 bases). This CDR3 contains 18 residues. V was clipped by 5 bases and J by 3 bases, with 24 bases between them. Looked up from germline, CDR1 is MGHRA and CDR2 is YSYEKL. CDR3 loop: CASSSRGRLAKKTDTQYF. The CDR3, as DNA: TGCGCCAGCAGCTCCCGAGGGAGGCTAGCTAAGAAGACAGATACGCAGTATTTT.

J is TRBJ2-1 and V is TRBV29-1, with 8 bases matching TRBD2. J lost 2 bases, V lost 3 bases, and 9 bases had no gene match. Germline V CDR1 and CDR2: SQVTM, ANQGSEA. CDR3 length equals 16 residues. CDR3 region: CSVEGRGGGTYNEQFF. The CDR3 region has the DNA TGCAGCGTTGAGGGCCGGGGCGGGGGGACCTACAATGAGCAGTTCTTC.

This chain connects TRBV19 to TRBJ1-1; 10 positions agree with TRBD1. Germline trimming cut 6 bases from V and 5 bases from J; bases unmatched to any gene: 3. The CDR3 extends over 13 amino acids. Germline CDR1 and CDR2: LNHDA and SQIVND (reference sequence). The CDR3: CASRGQGGTEAFF. Here the CDR3 DNA reads TGTGCCAGTAGAGGACAGGGGGGGACTGAAGCTTTCTTT.

The genes are TRBV19 and TRBJ2-5; 7 nucleotides agree with TRBD2. V was clipped by 11 bases and J by 5 bases; unmatched bases: 17. The CDR3 sequence is 15 residues long. CDR1 LNHDA and CDR2 SQIVND come from the germline V gene (reference sequence). The CDR3: CAVGEGGRPVETQYF. The DNA of the CDR3 is TGTGCCGTGGGAGAGGGAGGGAGGCCTGTTGAGACCCAGTACTTC.

The rearrangement uses TRBV5-1 and TRBJ1-3, with D tentatively TRBD1 (6 bases). Trimming left V 4 bases short and J 2 bases short, with 16 bases between. The CDR3 runs to 16 residues. Per the germline V gene, CDR1 is SGHRS and CDR2 is YFSETQ. The CDR3 DNA reads TGCGCCAGCAGCCAATCCTCTGCAGGGGCTGGAAACACCATATATTTT. Translation gives CASSQSSAGAGNTIYF.

CDR3 nucleotide sequence: TGCGCCAGCAGCCGCTTTATTCGGACTCGGGCCTACAATGAGCAGTTCTTC. Translation: CASSRFIRTRAYNEQFF. This chain uses TRBV4-3 with TRBJ2-1, with a tentative D call TRBD2 (5 bases). The CDR3 has 17 amino acids. The germline V gene encodes CDR1 LGHNA and CDR2 YSLEER. Trimming took 4 bases from V and 2 from J, leaving 18 bases between them.

This chain links TRBV11-2 with TRBJ1-1; no clear D gene. Germline-derived CDR1 and CDR2 are SGHAT and FQNNGV. This CDR3 has 12 amino acids. Trimming pared 7 bases from V and 1 base from J, leaving 7 bases between. The CDR3 loop reads CASNYGNTEAFF. CDR3 in DNA: TGTGCCAGCAACTACGGGAACACTGAAGCTTTCTTT.